This TCR beta chain was observed in a study of shared clonotypes between healthy human individuals. CD45RO negativity and positive selection for CCR7 defined naive CD8 cells, a population that excluded terminally differentiated effector memory CD45RA+ cells. Libraries were prepared by immunoSEQ multiplex PCR; TCRdb keeps only in-frame clonotypes and omits some of them. The data contain millions of clones, roughly 95% of them singletons. The germline CDR1 and CDR2 sequences are SEHNR and FQNEAQ (reference sequence). This CDR3 comprises 16 residues. Trimming at V came to 3 bases and at J to 4 bases, leaving 6 bases not matched to a gene.

The rearrangement links TRBV7-9 to TRBJ2-2; TRBD1 aligns across 9 bases. This receptor was identified in a man younger than 35 in good health. Sequenced: naive CD8+ T cells sorted from blood. The CDR3 protein is CASSLGDRVGTGELFF. In nucleotides, the CDR3 is TGTGCCAGCAGCTTGGGGGACAGGGTAGGCACCGGGGAGCTGTTTTTT.